The sample holds a few counts of the clone carrying this T cell receptor (beta chain). Its antigen is not known. These data come from a study of identical twins. General study points: Partly confounded zero-insertion analyses could result from invariant MAIT and iNKT cells.

The CDR3 totals 14 residues. Looked up from germline, CDR1 is SGHVS and CDR2 is FQNEAQ. Trimming took off 4 bases at V and 0 bases at J, with 6 bases between the two ends. One entry per CDR3 protein results from TCRdb running MiXCR on the 5' RACE reads. Here the sample spans hundreds of thousands of distinct CDR3 sequences, roughly 18% being singletons. The same sample was also used in a study of T cells expressing NK-cell markers.

The V call is TRBV7-8, the J call TRBJ1-4; D gene unclear. This TCR was recovered from a woman younger than 30 in good health. The sequencing sample was made of PBMCs. This CDR3 is CASSSRPTNEKLFF. The CDR3 nucleotides read TGTGCCAGCAGCTCCCGTCCAACTAATGAAAAACTGTTTTTT.